This T cell receptor beta chain derives from a study of regulatory T cells in long-lasting Graves disease. TCR beta libraries were built with iRepertoire HTBI primers and Arm-PCR of CDR3 regions. TCRdb reanalysed the multiplex PCR reads using MiXCR and keeps one entry per CDR3 protein. The table includes approximately 560,000 distinct CDR3 sequences, approximately 16% detected once. CDR1 SGHRS and CDR2 YFSETQ come from the germline V gene. CDR3 length equals 14 residues. Details on this clonotype: A much larger clonotype is one base distant, so this may be a read error.

Regarding time point: newly diagnosed GD, antithyroid drugs for less than 3 months. Researchers made the TCR library from RNA that was extracted from PBMCs. This sample was also put to use in a study of T cells in Graves' hyperthyroidism and ophthalmopathy. From that report: Hyperthyroidism, newly diagnosed and lasting under 2 months, affected patients aged 18 to 65. Researchers barred patients who had uncontrolled infection, other autoimmune disease, pregnancy or lactation. Among clonotypes expanded in thyroid above 0.001, most were also found in blood.

V gene TRBV5-1 combines with J gene TRBJ2-7, with 7 bases identical to TRBD1. Sequenced here: peripheral blood mononuclear cells (PBMCs), sampled at new diagnosis, from a patient treated with antithyroid drugs. This sequence originates from a man aged 18-30 years with Graves disease. CDR3 nucleotides: TGTGCCAGCAACTTCAACGACAGGGACTACGAGCAGTACTTC. Translating it yields CASNFNDRDYEQYF.